A selection of T cell receptor beta chains follows, all from one sample in a study of T-cell reconstitution after alpha-beta-depleted transplantation in children. TCRdb passed the PCR reads through MiXCR, listing each CDR3 protein once. The sample holds more than 90,000 distinct CDR3 sequences; 7% to 9% are singletons and the top ten take under 8%. The material sequenced was PBMCs from the stem cell graft donor, taken from the stem cell graft. The origin of the receptors is a human donor who donated a stem cell graft to a child with congenital amegakaryocytic thrombocytopenia. CDR3s include the opening cysteine and the closing phenylalanine or tryptophan. The D gene is left open where the match is weak. Expanded clones are given a class, and other clones once, few, many or no size at all.

d_gene	abundance	v_gene	j_gene	CDR3aa	CDR3nt
TRBD1	many	TRBV25-1	TRBJ1-3	CASSGTGGNTIYF	TGTGCCAGCAGCGGGACAGGGGGAAACACCATATATTTT
-	many	TRBV29-1	TRBJ2-7	CSVGGGPYEQYF	TGCAGCGTTGGGGGAGGTCCCTACGAGCAGTACTTC
-	-	TRBV25-1	TRBJ2-1	CASSELTTYNEQFF	TGTGCCAGCAGTGAATTGACGACATACAATGAGCAGTTCTTC
-	many	TRBV11-2	TRBJ2-2	CASRSYRGELFF	TGTGCCAGCCGCTCCTACCGCGGGGAGCTGTTTTTT
TRBD1	many	TRBV20-1	TRBJ2-7	CSASGTLTGRTYEQYF	TGCAGTGCTAGCGGGACCCTGACAGGGAGAACCTACGAGCAGTACTTC
TRBD1	many	TRBV5-6	TRBJ1-1	CASSLRGGIEAFF	TGTGCCAGCAGCTTACGAGGGGGCATTGAAGCTTTCTTT
-	-	TRBV3-1	TRBJ1-4	CASSQGREKLFF	TGTGCCAGCAGCCAAGGACGTGAAAAACTGTTTTTT
-	many	TRBV4-1	TRBJ2-5	CASSQDGLTQETQYF	TGCGCCAGCAGCCAAGATGGTCTTACCCAAGAGACCCAGTACTTC
-	many	TRBV28	TRBJ2-4	CASSPRVLLNIQYF	TGTGCCAGCAGCCCCAGGGTTTTATTAAACATTCAGTACTTC
-	few	TRBV27	TRBJ1-2	CASSLQGSNYGYTF	TGTGCCAGCAGTTTACAGGGTTCTAACTATGGCTACACCTTC
TRBD1	many	TRBV29-1	TRBJ1-5	CSEGKTGMGNQPQHF	TGCAGCGAGGGGAAGACAGGGATGGGCAATCAGCCCCAGCATTTT
TRBD2	many	TRBV6-2/TRBV6-3	TRBJ2-7	CASSYKRGSYEQYF	TGTGCCAGCAGTTACAAGCGGGGCTCCTACGAGCAGTACTTC